The 7 T cell receptor beta chains reported below all come from one sample, sequenced in a study of T-cell memory formation after mild COVID-19. TCRdb re-called the 5' RACE reads with MiXCR, one entry per CDR3 protein. The table has about 270,000 distinct CDR3 sequences, over 15% seen once. The sequencing sample was made of PBMCs or a T cell subset sorted from them (not recorded which). All receptors derive from an adult woman who had mild COVID-19 (a few samples of this study predate the infection). Cell type and time point are not known.

This clonotype occurred a few times. V gene TRBV20-1 combines with J gene TRBJ2-5; TRBD2 matches 9 bases. The CDR3 extends over 12 amino acids. V shed 6 bases and J 4 bases; nucleotides not matched to a gene: 3. Germline CDR1 reads DFQATT; CDR2 reads SNEGSKA (reference sequence). CDR3 nucleotides: TGCAGTGCGGGGACTAGCCGAGAGACCCAGTACTTC. Translated: CSAGTSRETQYF.

The chain recombines TRBV19 with TRBJ2-7; the match to TRBD2 covers 10 bases. The ends lost 0 bases at V and 2 bases at J; junction bases unmatched: 13. Looked up from germline, CDR1 is LNHDA and CDR2 is SQIVND (reference sequence). The CDR3 totals 19 residues. In DNA form, the CDR3 reads TGTGCCAGTAGTATAGAGGGGTCCAGCGGGAGGGCCATAGCCTACGAGCAGTACTTC. It translates to CASSIEGSSGRAIAYEQYF.

This clonotype was detected a few times. The chain is built from TRBV3-1 and TRBJ2-6; no clear D gene. The CDR3 contains 20 residues. Germline V CDR1 and CDR2: LGHDT, YNNKEL (reference sequence). Trimming took 0 bases from V and 4 from J, leaving 22 bases between them. CDR3 residues: CASSQEGFEQGPMGANVLTF. CDR3 DNA sequence: TGTGCCAGCAGCCAAGAAGGATTCGAGCAAGGCCCCATGGGGGCCAACGTCCTGACTTTC.

This clonotype was observed a few times. V and J are TRBV12-3 or TRBV12-4 and TRBJ1-1, with 8 bases that match TRBD1. The V gene end was trimmed by 6 bases and the J gene end by 5 bases; junction bases not matched to a gene: 8. The CDR3 consists of 14 residues. CDR3 coding DNA: TGTGCCAGCAGCCTCGGACAGGGATTTACTGAAGCTTTCTTT. As protein: CASSLGQGFTEAFF.

This chain links TRBV7-2 with TRBJ1-4, with TRBD1 identical over 9 bases. Unmatched junction bases numbered 2, after V lost 5 bases and J lost 4 bases. The CDR3 totals 14 residues. The germline CDR1 and CDR2 sequences are SGHTA and FQGNSA. The CDR3: CASSPDRGNEKLFF. The CDR3 region has the DNA TGTGCCAGCAGCCCGGACAGGGGTAATGAAAAACTGTTTTTT. The variable domain in full, with the rest retrieved from reference TRBV7-2 and TRBJ1-4, is GAGVSQSPSNKVTEKGKDVELRCDPISGHTALYWYRQSLGQGLEFLIYFQGNSAPDKSGLPSDRFSAERTGGSVSTLTIQRTQQEDSAVYLCASSPDRGNEKLFFGSGTQLSVL.

This clonotype was counted only a few times. The V and J genes are TRBV20-1 and TRBJ2-2; no clear D. The V end was cut by 2 bases, the J end by 4 bases, with 17 bases between. CDR3 length equals 16 residues. The germline V gene has CDR1 DFQATT and CDR2 SNEGSKA (reference sequence). Here the CDR3 DNA reads TGCAGTGCTAGAAAATTGGGCGGACCTTTCACCGGGGAGCTGTTTTTT. This codes for CSARKLGGPFTGELFF.

The V call is TRBV4-3, the J call TRBJ1-5, with 9 bases that match TRBD1. The CDR3 is made up of 16 amino acids. Unmatched junction bases numbered 6, after V lost 0 bases and J lost 6 bases. CDR1 and CDR2 from the germline V gene are LGHNA and YSLEER. The CDR3 protein is CASSQDFGQGSQPQHF. CDR3 coding DNA: TGCGCCAGCAGCCAAGATTTTGGACAGGGGAGTCAGCCCCAGCATTTT.